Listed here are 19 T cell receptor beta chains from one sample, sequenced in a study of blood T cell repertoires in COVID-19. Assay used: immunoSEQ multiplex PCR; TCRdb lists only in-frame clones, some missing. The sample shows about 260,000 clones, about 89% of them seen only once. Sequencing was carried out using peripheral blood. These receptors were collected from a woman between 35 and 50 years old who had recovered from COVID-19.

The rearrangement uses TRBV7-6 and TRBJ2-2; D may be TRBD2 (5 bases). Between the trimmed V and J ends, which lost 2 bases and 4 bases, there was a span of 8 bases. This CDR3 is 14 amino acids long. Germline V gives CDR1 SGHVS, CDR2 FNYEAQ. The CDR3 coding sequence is TGTGCCAGCAGCTTAACGCGGGTCACCGGGGAGCTGTTTTTT. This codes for CASSLTRVTGELFF.

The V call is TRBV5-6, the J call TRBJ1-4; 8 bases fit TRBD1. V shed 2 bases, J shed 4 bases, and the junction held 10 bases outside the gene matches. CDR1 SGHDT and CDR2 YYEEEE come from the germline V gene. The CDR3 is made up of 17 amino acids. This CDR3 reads CASSFGARGQGNEKLFF. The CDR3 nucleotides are TGTGCCAGCAGCTTCGGTGCCAGGGGGCAGGGTAATGAAAAACTGTTTTTT.

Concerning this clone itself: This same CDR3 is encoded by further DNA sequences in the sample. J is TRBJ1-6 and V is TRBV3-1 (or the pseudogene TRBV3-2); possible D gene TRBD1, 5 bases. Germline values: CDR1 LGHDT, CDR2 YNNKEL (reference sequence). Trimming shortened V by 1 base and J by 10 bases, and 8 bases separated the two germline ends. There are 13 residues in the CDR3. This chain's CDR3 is CASSQGGGSPLHF. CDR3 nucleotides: TGTGCCAGCAGCCAAGGCGGGGGGTCACCCCTCCACTTT.

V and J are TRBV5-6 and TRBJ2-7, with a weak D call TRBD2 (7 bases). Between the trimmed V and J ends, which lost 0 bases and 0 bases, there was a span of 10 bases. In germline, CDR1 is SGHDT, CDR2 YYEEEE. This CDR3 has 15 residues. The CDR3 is CASSLVGGRSYEQYF. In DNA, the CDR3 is TGTGCCAGCAGCTTGGTCGGGGGGCGCTCCTACGAGCAGTACTTC.

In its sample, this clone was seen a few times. CDR3 loop: CASSGSGYTEAFF. The CDR3 nucleotides are TGTGCCAGCTCCGGGTCGGGTTACACTGAAGCTTTCTTT. This rearrangement joins TRBV7-9 to TRBJ1-1; unclear D gene. The CDR3 covers 13 residues. Germline V gene data show CDR1 as SEHNR and CDR2 as FQNEAQ (reference sequence). Trimming left V 8 bases short and J 3 bases short, with 13 bases between.

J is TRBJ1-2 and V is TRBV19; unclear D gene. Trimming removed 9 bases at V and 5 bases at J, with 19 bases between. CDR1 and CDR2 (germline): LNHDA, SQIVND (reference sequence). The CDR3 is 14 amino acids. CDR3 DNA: TGTGCCAGCAACCCTTTGGGGAGAGAATATGGCTACACCTTC. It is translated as CASNPLGREYGYTF.

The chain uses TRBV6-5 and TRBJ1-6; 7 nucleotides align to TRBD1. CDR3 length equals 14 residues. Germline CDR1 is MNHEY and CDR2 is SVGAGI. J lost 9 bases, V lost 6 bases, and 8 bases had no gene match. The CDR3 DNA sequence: TGTGCCAGCAGCCTCCGGGACAGTAGTTCACCCCTCCACTTT. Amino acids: CASSLRDSSSPLHF.

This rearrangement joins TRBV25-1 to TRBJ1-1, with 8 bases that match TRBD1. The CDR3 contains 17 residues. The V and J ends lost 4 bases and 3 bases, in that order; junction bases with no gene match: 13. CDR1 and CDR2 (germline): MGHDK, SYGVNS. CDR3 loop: CASSASRGRGPDTEAFF. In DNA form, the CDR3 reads TGTGCCAGCAGTGCCTCCAGGGGGCGCGGCCCAGACACTGAAGCTTTCTTT. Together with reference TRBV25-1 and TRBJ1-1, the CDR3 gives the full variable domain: EADIYQTPRYLVIGTGKKITLECSQTMGHDKMYWYQQDPGMELHLIHYSYGVNSTEKGDLSSESTVSRIRTEHFPLTLESARPSHTSQYLCASSASRGRGPDTEAFFGQGTRLTVV.

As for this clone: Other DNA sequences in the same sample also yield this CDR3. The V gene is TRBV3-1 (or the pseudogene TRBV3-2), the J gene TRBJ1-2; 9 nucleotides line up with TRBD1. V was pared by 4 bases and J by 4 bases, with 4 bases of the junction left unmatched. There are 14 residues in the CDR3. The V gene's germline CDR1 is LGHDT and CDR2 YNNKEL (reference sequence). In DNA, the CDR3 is TGTGCCAGCAGCCCAACAGGGGGCACCTATGGCTACACCTTC. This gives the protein CASSPTGGTYGYTF.

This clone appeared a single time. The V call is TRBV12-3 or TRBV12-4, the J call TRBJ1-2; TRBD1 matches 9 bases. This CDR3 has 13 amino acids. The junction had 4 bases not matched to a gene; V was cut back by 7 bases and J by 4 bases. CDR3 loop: CASIKGQGYGYTF. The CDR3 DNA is TGTGCCAGCATTAAGGGACAGGGCTATGGCTACACCTTC.

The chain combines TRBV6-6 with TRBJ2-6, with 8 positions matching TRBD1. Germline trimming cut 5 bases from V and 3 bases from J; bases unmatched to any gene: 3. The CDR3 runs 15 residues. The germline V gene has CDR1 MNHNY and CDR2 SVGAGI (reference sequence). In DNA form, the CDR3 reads TGTGCCAGCAGTACCAGGGGGCTTGGGGCCAACGTCCTGACTTTC. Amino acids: CASSTRGLGANVLTF.

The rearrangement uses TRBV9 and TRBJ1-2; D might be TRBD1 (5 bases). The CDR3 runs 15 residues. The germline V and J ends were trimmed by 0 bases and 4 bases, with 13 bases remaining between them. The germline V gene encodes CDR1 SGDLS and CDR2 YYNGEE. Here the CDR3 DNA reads TGTGCCAGCAGCGTAGCGGCAGGAAGGGGCTATGGCTACACCTTC. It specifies CASSVAAGRGYGYTF.

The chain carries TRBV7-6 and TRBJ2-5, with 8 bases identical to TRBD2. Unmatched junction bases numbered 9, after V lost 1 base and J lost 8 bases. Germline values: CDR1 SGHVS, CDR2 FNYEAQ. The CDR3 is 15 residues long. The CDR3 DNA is TGTGCCAGCAGCTTAGAGGTCGGGGGGGCGTCAACCCAGTACTTC. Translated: CASSLEVGGASTQYF.

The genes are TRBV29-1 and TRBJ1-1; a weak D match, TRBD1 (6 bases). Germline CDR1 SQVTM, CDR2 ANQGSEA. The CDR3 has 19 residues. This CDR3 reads CTGRNPKALRGGATPEAFF. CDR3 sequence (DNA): TGCACCGGCCGTAACCCAAAGGCGTTAAGGGGGGGCGCGACCCCTGAAGCTTTCTTT.

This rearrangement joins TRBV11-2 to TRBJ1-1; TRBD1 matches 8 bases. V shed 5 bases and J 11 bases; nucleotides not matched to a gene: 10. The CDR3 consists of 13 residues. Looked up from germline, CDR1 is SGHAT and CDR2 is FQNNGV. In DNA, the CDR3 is TGTGCCAGCAGCCCCTCCGACAGGGGACTTGCTTTCTTT. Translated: CASSPSDRGLAFF.

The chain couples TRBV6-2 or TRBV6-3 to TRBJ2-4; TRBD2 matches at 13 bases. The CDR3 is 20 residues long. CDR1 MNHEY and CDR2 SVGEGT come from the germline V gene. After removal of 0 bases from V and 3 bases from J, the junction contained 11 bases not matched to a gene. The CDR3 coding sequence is TGTGCCAGCAGTTACTCGGGGGGACTAGCGGGGCCCCGGGGCAAAAACATTCAGTACTTC. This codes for CASSYSGGLAGPRGKNIQYF.

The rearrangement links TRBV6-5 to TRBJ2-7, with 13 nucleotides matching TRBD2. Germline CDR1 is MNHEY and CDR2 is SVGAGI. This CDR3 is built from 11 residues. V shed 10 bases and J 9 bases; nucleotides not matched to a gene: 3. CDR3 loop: CATLAGGRQYF. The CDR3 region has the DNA TGTGCCACACTAGCGGGGGGGCGGCAGTACTTC.

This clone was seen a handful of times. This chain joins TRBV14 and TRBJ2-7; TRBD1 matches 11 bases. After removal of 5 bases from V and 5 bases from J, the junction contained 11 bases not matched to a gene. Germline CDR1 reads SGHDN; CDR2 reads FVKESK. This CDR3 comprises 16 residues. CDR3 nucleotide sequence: TGTGCCAGCAGCTTACTCGGGACAGGGGGTTTCAACGAGCAGTACTTC. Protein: CASSLLGTGGFNEQYF.

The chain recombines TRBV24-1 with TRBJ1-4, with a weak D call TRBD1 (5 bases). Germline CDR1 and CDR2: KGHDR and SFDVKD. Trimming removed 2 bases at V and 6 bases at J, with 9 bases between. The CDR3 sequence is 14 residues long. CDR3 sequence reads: CATSDSGRDEKLFF. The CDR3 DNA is TGTGCCACCAGTGATTCCGGCAGGGATGAAAAACTGTTTTTT.